What follows are 11 T cell receptor beta chains derived from one specimen sequenced in a study of Ad26.COV2.S vaccination and SARS-CoV-2 variants. Treatment indicated: 19 received Ad26.COV2.S at low or high dose, single or two shots; 5 received placebo; per-sample allocation not given. Sampling took place 63 days after the first vaccine or placebo injection. TCRdb's copy holds only in-frame clones and misses some; the assay was immunoSEQ multiplex PCR. The sample consists of fewer than 600,000 clones, roughly nine tenths of them appearing once. This specimen was peripheral blood, taken in a trial of Ad26.COV2.S vaccine versus placebo. The receptors derive from a person aged 18-60 years who received the Ad26.COV2.S COVID-19 vaccine or a placebo.

J is TRBJ2-5 and V is TRBV6-5; D is possibly TRBD1 (6 bases). The CDR3 totals 15 residues. V lost 2 bases to trimming and J lost 4 bases, with 14 bases between them. Germline CDR1 is MNHEY and CDR2 is SVGAGI. CDR3 in amino acids: CASSYTSTGPETQYF. The CDR3 nucleotides read TGTGCCAGCAGTTACACCTCGACAGGACCAGAGACCCAGTACTTC.

The V call is TRBV5-1, the J call TRBJ2-7, with D possibly being TRBD1 (6 bases). Germline V lookup: CDR1 SGHRS, CDR2 YFSETQ. This CDR3 region has 14 residues. Trimming took 0 bases from V and 6 from J, leaving 13 bases between them. The DNA for the CDR3 is TGCGCCAGCAGCTTGGTCACAGGGTTCACCGAGCAGTACTTC. This gives the protein CASSLVTGFTEQYF.

This clone showed up just a few times. The chain links TRBV6-2 or TRBV6-3 to TRBJ1-5, with D tentatively TRBD1 (5 bases). The CDR3 runs 15 residues. Trimming took 2 bases from V and 1 from J, leaving 9 bases between them. Germline loops: CDR1 MNHEY, CDR2 SVGEGT. The CDR3 loop is CASSYISGSNQPQHF. The CDR3 DNA reads as TGTGCCAGCAGTTACATCTCAGGGAGCAATCAGCCCCAGCATTTT.

The chain links TRBV7-6 to TRBJ2-7; D is possibly TRBD1 or TRBD2 (5 bases each). The CDR3 spans 16 residues. The V end lost 5 bases, the J end lost 2 bases, and 19 bases lay between the germline ends. Germline CDR1 is SGHVS and CDR2 is FNYEAQ. The CDR3 protein is CASSPEIGTAAYEQYF. CDR3 sequence (DNA): TGTGCCAGCAGCCCCGAAATAGGGACGGCAGCCTACGAGCAGTACTTC.

This rearrangement joins TRBV2 to TRBJ2-2, with TRBD1 identical over 7 bases. This CDR3 region has 19 residues. CDR1 is SNHLY, CDR2 FYNNEI, per germline. J was trimmed by 4 bases and V by 5 bases; bases with no gene match: 19. The CDR3 loop is CASSMTGKALGTPTGELFF. CDR3 nucleotides: TGTGCCAGCAGTATGACAGGGAAGGCTCTCGGGACACCCACCGGGGAGCTGTTTTTT. The whole variable domain, filled in from reference TRBV2 and TRBJ2-2, reads EPEVTQTPSHQVTQMGQEVILRCVPISNHLYFYWYRQILGQKVEFLVSFYNNEISEKSEIFDDQFSVERPDGSNFTLKIRSTKLEDSAMYFCASSMTGKALGTPTGELFFGEGSRLTVL.

The rearrangement joins TRBV7-9 to TRBJ2-7; tentatively, D is TRBD1 or TRBD2 (5 bases each). CDR3 length equals 15 residues. Germline V gene lookup returns CDR1 SEHNR and CDR2 FQNEAQ (reference sequence). Trimming left V 3 bases short and J 1 base short, with 13 bases between. For the CDR3, the DNA is TGTGCCAGCAGCTTGATCCGGGACGCATCCTACGAGCAGTACTTC. Amino acids: CASSLIRDASYEQYF.

The CDR3 is CASSLKDTEAFF. In DNA, the CDR3 is TGTGCCAGCAGCTTGAAGGATACTGAAGCTTTCTTT. The chain joins TRBV5-4 to TRBJ1-1; D not certain. Germline-derived CDR1 and CDR2 are SGHNT and YYREEE (reference sequence). The CDR3 is made up of 12 amino acids. The V end lost 1 base, the J end lost 5 bases, and 6 bases lay between the germline ends.

This clone has only one observation. The chain links TRBV6-2 or TRBV6-3 to TRBJ2-3; no definite D call. V dropped 2 bases and J dropped 5 bases, with 8 bases sitting between them. Per germline, CDR1 MNHEY and CDR2 SVGEGT. CDR3 length: 13 amino acids. CDR3: CASSYVPGDTQYF. CDR3 in DNA: TGTGCCAGCAGTTACGTCCCCGGAGATACGCAGTATTTT.

The chain couples TRBV29-1 to TRBJ2-3; D uncertain. The CDR3 is 12 amino acids. V was pared by 6 bases and J by 9 bases, with 16 bases between. Germline V gives CDR1 SQVTM, CDR2 ANQGSEA. This chain's CDR3 is CSVDPRGETQYF. The CDR3 DNA reads TGCAGCGTCGATCCGAGAGGTGAGACGCAGTATTTT.

CDR3 nucleotides: TGTGCCAGCAGCCATAAGACAGGGGGAAATTCACCCCTCCACTTT. It is translated as CASSHKTGGNSPLHF. The rearrangement links TRBV27 to TRBJ1-6, with 9 bases fitting TRBD1. The CDR3 has 15 amino acids. Germline CDR1 reads MNHEY; CDR2 reads SMNVEV (reference sequence). With 6 bases clipped from V and 7 bases from J, the junction kept 7 bases outside the gene matches.

This chain connects TRBV2 to TRBJ2-1, with no clear D. This CDR3 spans 13 amino acids. V lost 7 bases, J lost 0 bases, and 7 bases lay in between. The germline V gene encodes CDR1 SNHLY and CDR2 FYNNEI. CDR3 sequence reads: CASTDNSYNEQFF. In DNA form, the CDR3 reads TGTGCCAGCACAGACAACTCCTACAATGAGCAGTTCTTC. The variable domain in full, with the rest retrieved from reference TRBV2 and TRBJ2-1, is EPEVTQTPSHQVTQMGQEVILRCVPISNHLYFYWYRQILGQKVEFLVSFYNNEISEKSEIFDDQFSVERPDGSNFTLKIRSTKLEDSAMYFCASTDNSYNEQFFGPGTRLTVL.